The clone carrying this T cell receptor (beta chain) was counted ten times or more. What it binds is unknown. The patients, who ranged from 18 to 65 in age, presented with newly diagnosed hyperthyroidism lasting under 2 months. Orbital computed tomography, thyroid ultrasound, serum thyroxine and TRAb, and clinical symptoms together informed the diagnoses. TCR beta CDR3 sequences were amplified from RNA transcripts. In the first-round RT-PCR of the TCR CDR3, the HTBI primer set was used. One entry per CDR3 protein, called by TCRdb with MiXCR from the multiplex PCR reads. The sample lists under 450,000 distinct CDR3 sequences, 15% to 19% occurring once. This record comes from a study of T cells in Graves' hyperthyroidism and ophthalmopathy. Regarding the study as a whole: From stable hyperthyroidism, ophthalmopathy was separated by a 13 V-J model. Most clonotypes that expanded in the thyroid above 0.001 also showed up in blood.

The source is a woman between 18 and 29 years old with Graves' hyperthyroidism. Sequenced material: blood.

The CDR3 nucleotides read TGCAGTGCTAACCCCCCGACAGGGAGAAGCTACGAGCAGTACTTC. This gives the protein CSANPPTGRSYEQYF. The J gene is TRBJ2-7, the V gene TRBV20-1, with TRBD1 identical over 7 bases. Germline values: CDR1 DFQATT, CDR2 SNEGSKA (reference sequence). The CDR3 sequence is 15 residues long. Germline trimming cut 4 bases from V and 3 bases from J; bases unmatched to any gene: 12.